The next 25 T cell receptor beta chains were all read from a single sample in a study of T cells in women clearing cervical HPV infection. Only in-frame clones appear in the TCRdb table, and some are missing; sequencing was by immunoSEQ multiplex PCR. The repertoire table contains some 26,000 clones. Material for sequencing was blood buffy coat. These receptors were collected from a woman aged 18 to 75 with a cervical HPV16 infection that either progressed to CIN3+ or cleared (not recorded which).

Turning to this clone: Read sequence stops 3 residues before the CDR3 end, and the germline J gene provides the missing end. The chain links TRBV30 to TRBJ1-2; the D gene is possibly TRBD1 (5 bases). Germline V gene sequence: CDR1 GTSNPN, CDR2 SVGIG (reference sequence). CDR3 length: 15 amino acids. This chain's CDR3 is CAWQKLAGRPLGYTF. The sequenced part of the CDR3 DNA is TGTGCCTGGCAGAAGCTCGCAGGGAGGCCTCTAGGC.

A remark on this clone: The read halts 3 residues ahead of the CDR3 end, with the missing end drawn from the germline J gene. The chain joins TRBV18 to TRBJ2-1; no firm D call. CDR3 size: 15 residues. Germline CDR1 reads KGHSH; CDR2 reads LQKENI. The V end was cut by 3 bases, the J end by 8 bases, with 17 bases between. The CDR3 sequence is CASSPVHAVAHEQFF. CDR3 bases read: TGTGCCAGCTCACCGGTCCACGCCGTAGCCCATGAG.

Concerning this clone: The read ends 3 residues before the CDR3 terminus; that terminus is restored from the germline J gene. The chain is built from TRBV2 and TRBJ2-7; the match to TRBD1 covers 7 bases. The germline V gene has CDR1 SNHLY and CDR2 FYNNEI. The junction had 6 bases not matched to a gene; V was cut back by 2 bases and J by 2 bases. The CDR3 is made up of 15 amino acids. The sequenced CDR3 bases are TGTGCCAGCAGTGAATCCACAGGGGCCACCTACGAG. This sequence encodes CASSESTGATYE. The complete CDR3 sequence is CASSESTGATYEQYF.

For this clone: The read halts 3 residues ahead of the CDR3 end, with the missing end drawn from the germline J gene. The rearrangement links TRBV2 to TRBJ1-2; TRBD1 matches at 11 bases. This CDR3 contains 14 residues. The germline gives CDR1 SNHLY, CDR2 FYNNEI. The covered CDR3 bases are TGTGCCAGCAGCTGGACAGGGGGCAATCAAGGC. This sequence encodes CASSWTGGNQG. In full, the CDR3 reads CASSWTGGNQGYTF.

A word on this clone: Coverage ceases 3 residues before the CDR3 finishes, and the germline J gene fills in the end. The chain couples TRBV2 to TRBJ2-3, with a weak D call TRBD2 (6 bases). The length of the CDR3 is 14 residues. CDR1 SNHLY and CDR2 FYNNEI come from the germline V gene. V was shortened by 5 bases and J by 2 bases, with 11 bases between the two germline ends. The CDR3 is CASSPGLLTDTQYF. The part of the CDR3 DNA that was read is TGTGCCAGCAGTCCGGGACTTCTCACAGATACG.

Comments on this clone: The read is 3 residues too short to cover the CDR3 end, so that end is filled in from the germline J gene. J is TRBJ1-1 and V is TRBV5-6, with D tentatively TRBD1 (5 bases). Between the trimmed V and J ends, which lost 2 bases and 3 bases, there was a span of 11 bases. Germline V gene lookup returns CDR1 SGHDT and CDR2 YYEEEE. The CDR3 runs 14 residues. CDR3 protein: CASSLGTGDTEAFF. The CDR3 DNA, read in part, is TGTGCCAGCAGCTTAGGAACAGGAGACACTGAA.

CDR3 DNA (partial): TGTGCCAGCAGCTTACGCGGGGGGGCGGATACG. It codes for CASSLRGGADT. The whole CDR3 region reads CASSLRGGADTQYF. The chain recombines TRBV7-3 with TRBJ2-3; TRBD2 matches 9 bases. The read gets to within 3 residues of the CDR3 end, and the germline J gene fills in the rest. With 2 bases clipped from V and 6 bases from J, the junction kept 3 bases outside the gene matches. Germline CDR1 is SGHTA and CDR2 is FQGTGA. The CDR3 is 14 residues long.

Concerning this clone itself: From the germline J gene comes the end of the CDR3, since the read stops 3 residues before it. The rearrangement uses TRBV2 and TRBJ2-3, with no clear D. Germline-derived CDR1 and CDR2 are SNHLY and FYNNEI. This CDR3 region has 13 residues. The sequenced part of the CDR3 DNA is TGTGCCAGCAGGGTAGCCTACCAAGAGACG. Protein product: CASRVAYQET. The whole CDR3 sequence reads CASRVAYQETQYF.

About this clone itself: The CDR3 is cut off 3 residues early in the read; its end comes from the germline J gene. The V and J genes are TRBV2 and TRBJ2-3; 9 bases are shared with TRBD1. CDR1 and CDR2 from the germline V gene are SNHLY and FYNNEI. This CDR3 comprises 15 residues. The chain's CDR3 is CASRRDRASRQPQYF. Incomplete CDR3 DNA: TGTGCCAGCAGACGGGACAGGGCCTCCCGGCAGCCG.

About this clone: The read comes to an end 3 residues before the CDR3 does, leaving the germline J gene to fill in the end. The chain joins TRBV6-2 or TRBV6-3 to TRBJ1-2, with D possibly being TRBD1 (6 bases). From germline, CDR1 is MNHEY and CDR2 SVGEGT. Trimming removed 4 bases at V and 7 bases at J, with 13 bases between. The CDR3 runs to 13 residues. The covered CDR3 bases are TGTGCCAGCAGTTTGACAGGCCCGGTTGGC. Translating gives CASSLTGPVG. The whole CDR3 sequence is CASSLTGPVGYTF.

To note about this clone: The read terminates 3 residues before the CDR3 end, so the remaining end is supplied by the germline J gene. The chain joins TRBV18 to TRBJ2-1, with 14 bases identical to TRBD2. Germline V lookup: CDR1 KGHSH, CDR2 LQKENI. Germline trimming cut 6 bases from V and 4 bases from J; bases unmatched to any gene: 5. This CDR3 is 16 amino acids long. CDR3 DNA (partial): TGTGCCAGCTCCAAAGGGACTAGCGGGGGATACAATGAG. This gives the protein CASSKGTSGGYNE. The whole CDR3 is CASSKGTSGGYNEQFF.

To note about this clone: The sequenced fragment ends 3 residues before the CDR3 boundary, so the rest is inferred from the germline J gene. The V gene is TRBV5-1, the J gene TRBJ2-1, with D maybe TRBD2 (6 bases). The V gene lost 3 bases and the J gene lost 4 bases, with 17 bases spanning the gap. CDR3 length equals 16 residues. Per germline, CDR1 SGHRS and CDR2 YFSETQ. The CDR3 sequence is CASSSPGSRGYNEQFF. The part of the CDR3 DNA that was read is TGCGCCAGCAGCTCCCCCGGATCCCGGGGGTACAATGAG.

Remarks on this clone: The read terminates 3 residues ahead of where the CDR3 ends, so the germline J gene completes it. J is TRBJ2-7 and V is TRBV19; 8 bases agree with TRBD1. CDR1 and CDR2 (germline): LNHDA, SQIVND (reference sequence). V shed 5 bases, J shed 1 base, and the junction held 4 bases outside the gene matches. CDR3 length equals 14 residues. This chain's CDR3 is CASSRTGNSYEQYF. The sequenced part of the CDR3 DNA is TGTGCCAGTAGTCGGACAGGGAATTCCTACGAG.

A note on this clone: The DNA ends 3 residues before the CDR3 does, and the rest of the CDR3 is filled in from the germline J gene. J is TRBJ1-5 and V is TRBV28; D perhaps matches TRBD1 (5 bases). V lost 5 bases to trimming and J lost 2 bases, with 16 bases between them. Per germline, CDR1 MDHEN and CDR2 SYDVKM. The CDR3 spans 16 residues. CDR3 DNA (partial): TGTGCCAGCAGTGATTCTCAGGGTGTCGGCAATCAGCCC. Its translation: CASSDSQGVGNQP. The whole CDR3 sequence is CASSDSQGVGNQPQHF.

The CDR3 loop reads CSARDRTDMNTEAFF. Partial CDR3 DNA: TGCAGTGCTAGAGACCGGACAGATATGAACACTGAA. The chain carries TRBV20-1 and TRBJ1-1, with TRBD1 as a possible D gene (6 bases). The read comes to an end 3 residues before the CDR3 does, leaving the germline J gene to fill in the end. This CDR3 contains 15 residues. V was shortened by 0 bases and J by 0 bases, with 11 bases between the two germline ends. CDR1 and CDR2 (germline): DFQATT, SNEGSKA (reference sequence).

On this clone: Read data end 3 residues before the CDR3 end; the end is taken from the germline J gene. This chain joins TRBV11-2 and TRBJ1-1, with TRBD1 matching 8 bases. The CDR3 runs 12 residues. The V gene's germline CDR1 is SGHAT and CDR2 FQNNGV. The sequenced CDR3 bases are TGTGCCAGCAGCCGAGGACAGGGTCGA. Translation gives CASSRGQGR. The full CDR3 protein reads CASSRGQGRAFF.

A note on this clone: The read falls 3 residues short of the CDR3 end, and the missing part is taken from the germline J gene. The chain links TRBV7-2 to TRBJ2-2; 7 positions agree with TRBD2. The CDR3 spans 14 residues. The J segment lost 6 bases and the V segment lost 7 bases, leaving 8 bases of the junction unmatched. CDR1 and CDR2 from the germline V gene are SGHTA and FQGNSA. The part of the CDR3 DNA that was read is TGTGCCAGCATCAAGGGCGGGGGTGCCGGGGAG. As protein: CASIKGGGAGE. The CDR3 in full is CASIKGGGAGELFF.

Worth noting for this clone: From the germline J gene comes the end of the CDR3, since the read stops 3 residues before it. The chain has TRBV12-3 or TRBV12-4 and TRBJ1-1; 7 bases agree with TRBD1. The ends lost 5 bases at V and 7 bases at J; junction bases unmatched: 10. CDR3 length: 14 residues. CDR3: CASSVDLQGSEAFF. Incomplete CDR3 DNA: TGTGCCAGCAGTGTTGACTTACAGGGGAGTGAA.

With regard to this clone: Read sequence stops 3 residues before the CDR3 end, and the germline J gene provides the missing end. The chain carries TRBV7-9 and TRBJ1-1; a possible D gene is TRBD1 (5 bases). The CDR3 length is 14 residues. Per germline, CDR1 SEHNR and CDR2 FQNEAQ (reference sequence). Trimming removed 3 bases at V and 7 bases at J, with 15 bases between. The DNA read from the CDR3 is TGTGCCAGCAGCTTCAACCGCGGAGGGGATGAA. It codes for CASSFNRGGDE. The whole CDR3 is CASSFNRGGDEAFF.

With respect to this clone: The CDR3 end lies 3 residues beyond the end of the read and is filled in from the germline J gene. The genes are TRBV2 and TRBJ2-2, with a weak D call TRBD2 (5 bases). The CDR3 consists of 16 residues. Germline assignment: CDR1 SNHLY and CDR2 FYNNEI. The CDR3 DNA, read in part, is TGTGCCAGCAGTGTGCCGACCTCTTTACGGGGTTCACCG. This encodes CASSVPTSLRGSP. The whole CDR3 sequence is CASSVPTSLRGSPLFF.

To note about this clone: The read halts 3 residues ahead of the CDR3 end, with the missing end drawn from the germline J gene. This chain uses TRBV7-2 with TRBJ1-5; a possible D gene is TRBD1 (5 bases). The V end was cut by 3 bases, the J end by 3 bases, with 9 bases between. The CDR3 loop spans 14 amino acids. The germline gives CDR1 SGHTA, CDR2 FQGNSA. The DNA read from the CDR3 is TGTGCCAGCAGCTTGGGGCTGAACAATCAGCCC. Residues: CASSLGLNNQP. The complete CDR3 reads CASSLGLNNQPQHF.

About this clone itself: The read terminates 3 residues ahead of where the CDR3 ends, so the germline J gene completes it. This chain joins TRBV19 and TRBJ1-5; D possibly corresponds to TRBD1 (5 bases). Trimming stripped 0 bases from V and 6 bases from J, with 15 bases between. Per the germline V gene, CDR1 is LNHDA and CDR2 is SQIVND (reference sequence). The length of the CDR3 is 16 residues. The sequenced CDR3 bases are TGTGCCAGTAGTATAGACGGCAGGGTAGTCAGTCAGCCC. This gives the protein CASSIDGRVVSQP. The CDR3 reads in full as CASSIDGRVVSQPQHF.

As concerns this clone: Coverage ceases 3 residues before the CDR3 finishes, and the germline J gene fills in the end. The V call is TRBV7-2, the J call TRBJ1-5; tentatively, D is TRBD1 (6 bases). CDR3 length equals 13 residues. V gave up 5 bases and J gave up 3 bases, with 8 bases separating them. CDR1 is SGHTA, CDR2 FQGNSA, per germline. The CDR3 bases that were read are TGTGCCAGCAGCCAGGGGTTCAATCAGCCC. Encoded protein: CASSQGFNQP. The full CDR3 protein is CASSQGFNQPQHF.

In regard to this clone: The read gets to within 3 residues of the CDR3 end, and the germline J gene fills in the rest. The chain recombines TRBV20-1 with TRBJ2-7; D is ambiguous. The V gene lost 6 bases and the J gene lost 0 bases, with 12 bases spanning the gap. Germline V gives CDR1 DFQATT, CDR2 SNEGSKA (reference sequence). This CDR3 is 13 amino acids long. CDR3 region: CSAKGPRSYEQYF. The part of the CDR3 DNA that was read is TGCAGTGCCAAGGGTCCCCGCTCCTACGAG.

Remarks on this clone: Read sequence stops 3 residues before the CDR3 end, and the germline J gene provides the missing end. This chain joins TRBV5-1 and TRBJ1-2; TRBD1 is a possible D gene (5 bases). The CDR3 runs 12 residues. The germline gives CDR1 SGHRS, CDR2 YFSETQ. The DNA read from the CDR3 is TGCGCCAGCAGCTCGGCAGGGTTCGAC. It encodes CASSSAGFD. The CDR3 reads in full as CASSSAGFDYTF.